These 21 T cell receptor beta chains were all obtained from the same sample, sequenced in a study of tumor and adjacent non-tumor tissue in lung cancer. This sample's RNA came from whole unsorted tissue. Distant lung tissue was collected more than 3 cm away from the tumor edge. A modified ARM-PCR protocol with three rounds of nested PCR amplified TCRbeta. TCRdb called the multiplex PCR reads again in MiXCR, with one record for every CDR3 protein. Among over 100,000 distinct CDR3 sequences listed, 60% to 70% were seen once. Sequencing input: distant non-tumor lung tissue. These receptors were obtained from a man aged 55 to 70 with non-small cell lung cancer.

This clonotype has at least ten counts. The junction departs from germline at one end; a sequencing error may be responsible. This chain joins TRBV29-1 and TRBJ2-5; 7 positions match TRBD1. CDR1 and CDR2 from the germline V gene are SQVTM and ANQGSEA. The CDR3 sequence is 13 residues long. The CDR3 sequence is CSVEGEGARGRNF. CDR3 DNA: TGCAGCGTTGAAGGAGAAGGAGCGAGGGGGCGCAACTTC.

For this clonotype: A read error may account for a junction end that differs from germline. The CDR3 bases are TGTGCCAGGAGCCATACCGGGACTATTACCTACGAGCAGTACTTC. This translates into CARSHTGTITYEQYF. The chain links TRBV4-2 to TRBJ2-7, with 7 bases that match TRBD2. Germline assignment: CDR1 LGHNA and CDR2 YNFKEQ. This CDR3 is 15 amino acids long.

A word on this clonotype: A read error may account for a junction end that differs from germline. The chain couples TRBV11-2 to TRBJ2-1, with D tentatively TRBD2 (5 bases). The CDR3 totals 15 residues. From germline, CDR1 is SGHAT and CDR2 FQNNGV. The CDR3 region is CTSSLRLASSNEQFF. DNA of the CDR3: TGTACCAGCAGCTTACGATTAGCGTCATCCAATGAGCAGTTCTTC.

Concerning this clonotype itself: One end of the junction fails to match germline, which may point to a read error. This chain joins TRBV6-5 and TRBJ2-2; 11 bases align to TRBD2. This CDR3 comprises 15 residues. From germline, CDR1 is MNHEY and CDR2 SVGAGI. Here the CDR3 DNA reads TGTGCCAGCAGCCGCGGACTAGCGGGCACCGAGGAGCTGTCTTTT. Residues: CASSRGLAGTEELSF.

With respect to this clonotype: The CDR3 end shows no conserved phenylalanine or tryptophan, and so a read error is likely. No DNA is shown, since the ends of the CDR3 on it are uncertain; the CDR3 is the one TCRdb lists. CDR3 residues: CASSLEGLGAKYL. The rearrangement links TRBV11-2 to TRBJ2-5; TRBD1 is the table's D call and was not checked against the DNA. Germline V gene data show CDR1 as SGHAT and CDR2 as FQNNGV. The CDR3 length equals 13 residues, ends included.

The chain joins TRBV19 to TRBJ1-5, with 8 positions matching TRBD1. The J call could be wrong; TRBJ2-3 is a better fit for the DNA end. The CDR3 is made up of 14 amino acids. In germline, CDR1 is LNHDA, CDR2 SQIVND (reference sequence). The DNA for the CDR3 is TGTGCCAGTAGTGAACAGGGGGGCAATCAGCCCCAGTATTTT. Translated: CASSEQGGNQPQYF.

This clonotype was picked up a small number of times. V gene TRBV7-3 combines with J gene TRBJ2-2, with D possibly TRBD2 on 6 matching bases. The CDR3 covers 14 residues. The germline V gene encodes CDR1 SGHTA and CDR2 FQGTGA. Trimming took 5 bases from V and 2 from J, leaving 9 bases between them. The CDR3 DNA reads TGTGCCAGCAGCCCTGGACTAAACACCGGGGAGCTGTTTTTT. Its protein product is CASSPGLNTGELFF.

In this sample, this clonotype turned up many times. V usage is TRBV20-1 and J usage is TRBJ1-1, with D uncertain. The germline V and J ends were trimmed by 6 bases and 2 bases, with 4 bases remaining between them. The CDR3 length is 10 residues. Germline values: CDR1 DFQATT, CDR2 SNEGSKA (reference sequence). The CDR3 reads CSAVNTEAFF. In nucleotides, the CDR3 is TGCAGTGCAGTAAACACTGAAGCTTTCTTT.

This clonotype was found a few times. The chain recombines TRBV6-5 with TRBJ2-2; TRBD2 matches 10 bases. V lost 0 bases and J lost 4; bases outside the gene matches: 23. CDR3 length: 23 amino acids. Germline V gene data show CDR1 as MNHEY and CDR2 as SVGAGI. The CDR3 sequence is CASSYSIRVMATSGPQSTGELFF. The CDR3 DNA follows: TGTGCCAGCAGTTACTCGATTCGGGTCATGGCGACTAGCGGGCCGCAGAGCACCGGGGAGCTGTTTTTT.

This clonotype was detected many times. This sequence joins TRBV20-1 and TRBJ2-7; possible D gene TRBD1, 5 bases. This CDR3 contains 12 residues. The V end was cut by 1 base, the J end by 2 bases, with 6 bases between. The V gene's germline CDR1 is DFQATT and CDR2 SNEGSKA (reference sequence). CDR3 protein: CSARVGPYEQYF. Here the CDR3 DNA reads TGCAGTGCTAGAGTGGGGCCCTACGAGCAGTACTTC.

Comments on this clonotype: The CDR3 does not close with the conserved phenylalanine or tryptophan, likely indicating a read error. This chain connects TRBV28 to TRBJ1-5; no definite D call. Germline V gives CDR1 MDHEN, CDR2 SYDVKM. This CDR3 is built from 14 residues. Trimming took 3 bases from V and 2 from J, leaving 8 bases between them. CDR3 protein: CASSFSVGNQPQHL. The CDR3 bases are TGTGCCAGCAGTTTCAGCGTCGGCAATCAGCCCCAGCATCTT.

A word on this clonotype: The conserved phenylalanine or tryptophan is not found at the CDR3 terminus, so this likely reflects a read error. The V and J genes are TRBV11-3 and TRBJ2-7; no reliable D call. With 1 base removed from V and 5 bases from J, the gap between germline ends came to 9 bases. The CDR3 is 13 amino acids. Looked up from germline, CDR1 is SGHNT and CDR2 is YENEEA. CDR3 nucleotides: TGTGCCAGCAGCTTAGTGCGTGGGGACGAGCAGTACATC. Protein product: CASSLVRGDEQYI.

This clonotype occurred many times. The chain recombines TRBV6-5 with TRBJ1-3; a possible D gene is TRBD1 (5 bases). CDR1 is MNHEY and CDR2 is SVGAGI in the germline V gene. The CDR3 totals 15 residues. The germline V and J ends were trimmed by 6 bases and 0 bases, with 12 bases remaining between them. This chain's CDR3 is CASSSGGASGNTIYF. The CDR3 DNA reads TGTGCCAGCAGCAGCGGAGGGGCCTCTGGAAACACCATATATTTT.

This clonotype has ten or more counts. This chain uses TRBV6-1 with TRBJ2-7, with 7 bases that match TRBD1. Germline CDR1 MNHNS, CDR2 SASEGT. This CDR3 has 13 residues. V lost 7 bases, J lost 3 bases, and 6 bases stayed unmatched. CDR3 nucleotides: TGTGCCAGCACCCGGGACAGACTCTACGAGCAGTACTTC. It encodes CASTRDRLYEQYF.

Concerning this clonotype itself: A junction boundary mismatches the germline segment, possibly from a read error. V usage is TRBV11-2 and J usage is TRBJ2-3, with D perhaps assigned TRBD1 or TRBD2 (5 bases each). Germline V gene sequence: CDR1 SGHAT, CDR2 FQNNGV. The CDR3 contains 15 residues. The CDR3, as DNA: TGTGCCAGCAGCGACGGGGCTTATAACACAGATATGCAGTATTTT. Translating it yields CASSDGAYNTDMQYF.

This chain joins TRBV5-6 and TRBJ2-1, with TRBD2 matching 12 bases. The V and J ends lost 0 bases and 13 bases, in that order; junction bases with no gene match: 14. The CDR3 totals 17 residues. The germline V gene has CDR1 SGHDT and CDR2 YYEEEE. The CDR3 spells CASSLGELRLAGVDQFF. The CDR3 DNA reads TGTGCCAGCAGCTTGGGCGAGTTACGACTAGCGGGAGTGGATCAGTTCTTC.

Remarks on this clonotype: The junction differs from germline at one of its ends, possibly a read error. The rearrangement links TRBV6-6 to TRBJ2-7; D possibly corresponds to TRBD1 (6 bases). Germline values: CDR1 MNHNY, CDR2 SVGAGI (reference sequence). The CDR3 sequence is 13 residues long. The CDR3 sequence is CVSRAQGTNEQYF. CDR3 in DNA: TGCGTCAGCAGGGCACAGGGTACCAACGAGCAGTACTTC.

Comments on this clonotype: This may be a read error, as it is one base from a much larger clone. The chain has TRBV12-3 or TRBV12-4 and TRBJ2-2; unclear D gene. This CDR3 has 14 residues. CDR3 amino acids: CASTHDKNTRELFF. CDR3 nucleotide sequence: TGTGCCAGCACCCACGACAAGAACACCAGGGAGCTGTTTTTT.

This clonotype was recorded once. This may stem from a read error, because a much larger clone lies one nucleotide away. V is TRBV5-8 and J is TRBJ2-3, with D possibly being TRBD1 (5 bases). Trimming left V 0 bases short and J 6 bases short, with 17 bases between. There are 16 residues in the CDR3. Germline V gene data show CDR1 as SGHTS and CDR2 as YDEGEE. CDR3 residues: CASSLEGYSVLDTQYF. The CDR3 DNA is TGTGCCAGCAGCTTGGAGGGGTACAGTGTTTTGGATACGCAGTATTTT.

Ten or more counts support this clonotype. As DNA, the CDR3 is TGTGCCAGCAGTACTCGGACTAGCGGGACGTACAATGAGCAGTTCTTC. The encoded protein is CASSTRTSGTYNEQFF. V and J are TRBV6-1 and TRBJ2-1, with 12 bases lining up with TRBD2. Losses at the gene ends were 5 bases for V and 4 bases for J; bases not matched to a gene: 6. Looked up from germline, CDR1 is MNHNS and CDR2 is SASEGT. The CDR3 runs to 16 residues.

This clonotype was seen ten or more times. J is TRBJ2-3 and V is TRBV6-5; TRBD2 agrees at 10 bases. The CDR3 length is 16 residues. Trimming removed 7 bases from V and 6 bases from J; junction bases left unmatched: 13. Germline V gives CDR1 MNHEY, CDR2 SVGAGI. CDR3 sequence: CASKGLAPVRGDTQYF. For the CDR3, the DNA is TGTGCCAGCAAGGGACTAGCGCCCGTCAGGGGGGATACGCAGTATTTT.